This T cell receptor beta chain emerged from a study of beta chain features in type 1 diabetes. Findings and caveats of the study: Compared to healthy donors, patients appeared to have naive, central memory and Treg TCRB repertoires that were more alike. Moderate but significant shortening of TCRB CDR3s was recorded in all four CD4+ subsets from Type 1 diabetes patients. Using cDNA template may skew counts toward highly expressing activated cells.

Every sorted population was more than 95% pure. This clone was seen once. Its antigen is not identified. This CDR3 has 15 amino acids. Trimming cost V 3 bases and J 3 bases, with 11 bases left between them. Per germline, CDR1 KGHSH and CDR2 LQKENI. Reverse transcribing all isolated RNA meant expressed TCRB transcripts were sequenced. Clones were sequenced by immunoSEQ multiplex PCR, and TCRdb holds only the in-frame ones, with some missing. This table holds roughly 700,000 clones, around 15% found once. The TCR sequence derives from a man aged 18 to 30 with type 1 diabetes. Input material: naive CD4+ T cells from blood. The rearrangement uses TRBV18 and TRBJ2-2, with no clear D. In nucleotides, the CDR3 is TGTGCCAGCTCACCCCGAAACAGCGACACCGGGGAGCTGTTTTTT. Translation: CASSPRNSDTGELFF.